The present TCR beta chain was sequenced within a study of OX40 agonist ivuxolimab in advanced cancers. Study-wide context: The patients got ivuxolimab, which is an agonistic anti-OX40 (CD134) antibody.

About this clone itself: Its cognate antigen is unknown.

Overall study findings and caveats: Certain nonresponding patients likewise had low normalized T-cell clonal expansion. Blood T cells, both CD4+ and CD8+, expanded clonally by week 6 at 0.1 to 3.0 mg/kg.

The repertoire was sequenced with immunoSEQ multiplex PCR; TCRdb's copy has only in-frame clones and lacks some. The data hold 90,000 to 100,000 clones, with approximately 80% observed a single time. The investigators sampled blood at baseline, at cycle 4 day 1, and at cycle 7 day 1. The origin of this receptor is an adult with an advanced solid tumor such as melanoma, head and neck, liver or kidney cancer. Here the sequenced sample was CD4+ or CD8+ T cells sorted from blood, taken in a trial of the OX40 agonist ivuxolimab.

The CDR3 protein is CASSPNTEAFF. CDR3 DNA: TGTGCCAGCAGTCCTAACACTGAAGCTTTCTTT. The gene calls are TRBV11-1 and TRBJ1-1; D is unresolved. The V end was cut by 6 bases, the J end by 2 bases, with 4 bases between. The CDR3 has 11 residues. Germline assignment: CDR1 SGHAT and CDR2 FQDESV (reference sequence).